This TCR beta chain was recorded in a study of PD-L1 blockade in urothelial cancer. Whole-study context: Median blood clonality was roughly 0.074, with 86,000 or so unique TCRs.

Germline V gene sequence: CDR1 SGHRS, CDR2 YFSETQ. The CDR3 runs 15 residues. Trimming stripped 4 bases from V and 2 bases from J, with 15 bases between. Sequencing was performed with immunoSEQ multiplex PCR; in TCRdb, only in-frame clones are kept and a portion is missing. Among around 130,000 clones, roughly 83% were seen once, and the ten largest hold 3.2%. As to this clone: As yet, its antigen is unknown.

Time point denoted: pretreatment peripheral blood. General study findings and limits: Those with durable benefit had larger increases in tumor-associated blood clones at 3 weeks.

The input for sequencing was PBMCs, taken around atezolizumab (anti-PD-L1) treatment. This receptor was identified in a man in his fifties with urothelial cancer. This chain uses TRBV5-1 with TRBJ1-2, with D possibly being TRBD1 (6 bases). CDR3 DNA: TGCGCCAGCAGCCTACAGGGTAGGCTCAACTATGGCTACACCTTC. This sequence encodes CASSLQGRLNYGYTF.